These 13 T cell receptor beta chains originate from one sample sequenced in a study of cytomegalovirus exposure and HLA in healthy donors. Primers: 60 Vbeta forward and 13 Jbeta reverse. The assay was immunoSEQ multiplex PCR, and TCRdb's table has in-frame clones only and misses some. The table lists roughly 150,000 clones, roughly 80% of them singletons, with 1.2% to 1.5% in the top ten. Material: PBMCs. All receptors come from a man between 18 and 35 years old in good health and CMV-seronegative.

The chain couples TRBV19 to TRBJ1-1; maybe TRBD1 (5 bases). Between the trimmed V and J ends, which lost 1 base and 0 bases, there was a span of 9 bases. The CDR3 is 15 amino acids. Per germline, CDR1 LNHDA and CDR2 SQIVND (reference sequence). Here the CDR3 reads CASSIGEGMNTEAFF. CDR3 nucleotides: TGTGCCAGTAGTATAGGGGAGGGGATGAACACTGAAGCTTTCTTT. Complete variable domain (other parts from reference TRBV19 and TRBJ1-1): DGGITQSPKYLFRKEGQNVTLSCEQNLNHDAMYWYRQDPGQGLRLIYYSQIVNDFQKGDIAEGYSVSREKKESFPLTVTSAQKNPTAFYLCASSIGEGMNTEAFFGQGTRLTVV.

This clone appeared once. This rearrangement joins TRBV29-1 to TRBJ2-5, with 15 bases matching TRBD2. The J call may be incorrect, as the DNA end agrees better with TRBJ2-7. The germline V gene encodes CDR1 SQVTM and CDR2 ANQGSEA. The CDR3 runs to 14 residues. The CDR3 is CSGTSGRGSPEQYF. CDR3 nucleotides: TGCAGCGGGACTAGCGGGAGGGGATCCCCCGAGCAGTACTTC.

V gene TRBV2 combines with J gene TRBJ2-3, with D perhaps TRBD2 (6 bases). Germline V gene data show CDR1 as SNHLY and CDR2 as FYNNEI. With 6 bases removed from V and 3 bases from J, the gap between germline ends came to 16 bases. This CDR3 is built from 15 residues. CDR3: CASRGQSGGTDTQYF. CDR3 nucleotides: TGTGCCAGCAGGGGGCAAAGTGGGGGGACAGATACGCAGTATTTT.

CDR3 loop: CASSFRGIGNTIYF. The CDR3 DNA follows: TGTGCCAGCAGTTTTAGGGGGATCGGAAACACCATATATTTT. The rearrangement uses TRBV6-5 and TRBJ1-3; D possibly corresponds to TRBD1 (6 bases). CDR1 and CDR2 from the germline V gene are MNHEY and SVGAGI. The length of the CDR3 is 14 residues. Trimming stripped 4 bases from V and 4 bases from J, with 11 bases between.

V usage is TRBV30 and J usage is TRBJ2-6, with 7 bases that match TRBD1. The CDR3 length is 19 residues. Germline assignment: CDR1 GTSNPN and CDR2 SVGIG (reference sequence). With 5 bases clipped from V and 1 base from J, the junction kept 17 bases outside the gene matches. The CDR3 protein is CAWSVPGQLARSGANVLTF. DNA of the CDR3: TGTGCCTGGTCCGTCCCGGGACAGCTAGCAAGGTCTGGGGCCAACGTCCTGACTTTC.

The CDR3 sequence is CASSVQGPTSGANVLTF. CDR3 coding DNA: TGTGCCAGCAGTGTCCAGGGGCCGACCTCTGGGGCCAACGTCCTGACTTTC. The V gene is TRBV2, the J gene TRBJ2-6, with D perhaps TRBD1 (6 bases). Germline-derived CDR1 and CDR2 are SNHLY and FYNNEI. The CDR3 spans 17 residues. The V end was cut by 4 bases, the J end by 0 bases, with 13 bases between.

The chain couples TRBV7-2 to TRBJ1-1; 10 nucleotides agree with TRBD1. The CDR3 loop spans 15 amino acids. From germline, CDR1 is SGHTA and CDR2 FQGNSA. V shed 5 bases, J shed 6 bases, and the junction held 9 bases outside the gene matches. CDR3 sequence reads: CASSPRQGADAEAFF. In DNA form, the CDR3 reads TGTGCCAGCAGCCCTCGACAGGGGGCTGACGCTGAAGCTTTCTTT.

The chain recombines TRBV7-2 with TRBJ2-7; the match to TRBD2 covers 11 bases. This CDR3 region has 14 residues. V shed 3 bases and J 4 bases; nucleotides not matched to a gene: 2. Per germline, CDR1 SGHTA and CDR2 FQGNSA. DNA for the CDR3: TGTGCCAGCAGCTTGGGACTAGCGGATTACGAGCAGTACTTC. This sequence encodes CASSLGLADYEQYF.

The rearrangement uses TRBV5-3 and TRBJ2-7, with 7 bases that match TRBD1. TRBV5-3 carries the ORF label, with uncertain function. This CDR3 spans 15 amino acids. V shed 4 bases, J shed 3 bases, and the junction held 10 bases outside the gene matches. The CDR3, as DNA: TGTGCCAGAAGCGTCAAGACAGGGTCGGGCTACGAGCAGTACTTC. Translated, it gives CARSVKTGSGYEQYF.

This clone was found a few times. CDR3 in amino acids: CASSLGSGQSYEQYF. The CDR3 DNA reads as TGTGCCAGCAGCTTGGGGTCAGGCCAATCCTACGAGCAGTACTTC. The J gene is TRBJ2-7, the V gene TRBV5-8; D gene ambiguous. The germline gives CDR1 SGHTS, CDR2 YDEGEE. This CDR3 is built from 15 residues. V was pared by 0 bases and J by 1 base, with 11 bases between.

Only a few counts were recorded for this clone. CDR3 loop: CASSLVDRRDTEAFF. In DNA, the CDR3 is TGTGCCAGCAGCTTAGTCGACAGGAGAGACACTGAAGCTTTCTTT. The gene calls are TRBV5-4 and TRBJ1-1; D is possibly TRBD1 (6 bases). The germline gives CDR1 SGHNT, CDR2 YYREEE (reference sequence). The ends were cut back, 2 bases at V and 3 bases at J, with 14 bases in the middle. The CDR3 length is 15 residues. The variable domain in full, with the rest retrieved from reference TRBV5-4 and TRBJ1-1, is ETGVTQSPTHLIKTRGQQVTLRCSSQSGHNTVSWYQQALGQGPQFIFQYYREEENGRGNFPPRFSGLQFPNYSSELNVNALELDDSALYLCASSLVDRRDTEAFFGQGTRLTVV.

In nucleotides, the CDR3 is TGTGCCAGCAGCGTAGGGGAGGGACTAGCGAGTAATGAGCAGTTCTTC. It is translated as CASSVGEGLASNEQFF. The V call is TRBV9, the J call TRBJ2-1, with 10 positions matching TRBD2. Trimming cost V 0 bases and J 7 bases; bases outside gene matches: 7. This CDR3 is built from 16 residues. Germline assignment: CDR1 SGDLS and CDR2 YYNGEE.

The chain links TRBV7-2 to TRBJ2-7; D might be TRBD2 (7 bases). Per germline, CDR1 SGHTA and CDR2 FQGNSA. The ends were cut back, 5 bases at V and 4 bases at J, with 15 bases in the middle. The CDR3 length is 14 residues. The DNA for the CDR3 is TGTGCCAGCAGCCCGACCGGGGGGCTGTACGAGCAGTACTTC. Translating it yields CASSPTGGLYEQYF.